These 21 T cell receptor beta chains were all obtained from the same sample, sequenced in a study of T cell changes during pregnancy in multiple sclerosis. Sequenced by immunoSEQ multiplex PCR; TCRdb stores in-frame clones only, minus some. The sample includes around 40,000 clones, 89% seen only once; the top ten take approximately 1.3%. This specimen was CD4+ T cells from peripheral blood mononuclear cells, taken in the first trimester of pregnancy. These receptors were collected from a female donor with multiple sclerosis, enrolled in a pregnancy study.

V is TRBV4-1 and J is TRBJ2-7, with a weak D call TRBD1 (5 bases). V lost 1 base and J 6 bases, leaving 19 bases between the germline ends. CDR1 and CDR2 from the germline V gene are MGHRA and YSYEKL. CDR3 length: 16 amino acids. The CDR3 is CASSQGRWRDSPEQYF. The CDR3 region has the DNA TGCGCCAGCAGCCAAGGAAGGTGGCGCGACAGTCCCGAGCAGTACTTC.

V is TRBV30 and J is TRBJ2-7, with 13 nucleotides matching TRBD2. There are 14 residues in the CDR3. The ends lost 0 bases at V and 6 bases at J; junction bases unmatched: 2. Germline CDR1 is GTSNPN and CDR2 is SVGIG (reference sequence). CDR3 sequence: CAWSVGLAGAEQYF. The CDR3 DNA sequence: TGTGCCTGGAGTGTCGGACTAGCGGGAGCCGAGCAGTACTTC. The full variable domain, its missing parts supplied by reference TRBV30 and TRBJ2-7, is SQTIHQWPATLVQPVGSPLSLECTVEGTSNPNLYWYRQAAGRGLQLLFYSVGIGQISSEVPQNLSASRPQDRQFILSSKKLLLSDSGFYLCAWSVGLAGAEQYFGPGTRLTVT.

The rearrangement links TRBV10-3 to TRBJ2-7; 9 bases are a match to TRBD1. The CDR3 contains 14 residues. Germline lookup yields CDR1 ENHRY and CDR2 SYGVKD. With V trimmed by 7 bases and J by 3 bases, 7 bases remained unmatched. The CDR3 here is CAIKVGGQGYEQYF. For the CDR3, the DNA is TGTGCCATCAAAGTCGGGGGACAGGGCTACGAGCAGTACTTC.

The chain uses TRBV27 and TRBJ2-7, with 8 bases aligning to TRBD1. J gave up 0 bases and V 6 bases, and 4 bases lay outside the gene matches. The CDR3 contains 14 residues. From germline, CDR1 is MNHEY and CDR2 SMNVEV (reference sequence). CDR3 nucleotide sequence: TGTGCCAGCAGCAGGGGGCCTAGCTCCTACGAGCAGTACTTC. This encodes CASSRGPSSYEQYF.

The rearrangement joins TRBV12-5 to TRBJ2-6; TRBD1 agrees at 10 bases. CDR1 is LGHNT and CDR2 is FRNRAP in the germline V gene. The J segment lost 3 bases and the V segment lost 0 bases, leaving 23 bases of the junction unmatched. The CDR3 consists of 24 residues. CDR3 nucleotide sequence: TGTGCTAGTGGTTTGGTATATGGTGACCTCTTGAGGGACAGGGGTAACAGTGGGGCCAACGTCCTGACTTTC. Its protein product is CASGLVYGDLLRDRGNSGANVLTF.

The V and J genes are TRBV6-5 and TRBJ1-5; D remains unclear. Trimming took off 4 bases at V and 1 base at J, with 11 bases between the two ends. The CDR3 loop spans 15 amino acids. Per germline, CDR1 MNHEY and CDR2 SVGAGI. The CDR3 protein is CASSSGLGSNQPQHF. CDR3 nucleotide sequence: TGTGCCAGCAGTTCAGGACTAGGGAGCAATCAGCCCCAGCATTTT.

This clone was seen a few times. In DNA, the CDR3 is TGTGCCAGCAGCGTTCGGGAGGGCGCCGAGCAGTACTTC. Its protein product is CASSVREGAEQYF. J is TRBJ2-7 and V is TRBV9; 8 bases are a match to TRBD2. V lost 2 bases, J lost 6 bases, and 4 bases stayed unmatched. This CDR3 has 13 residues. The germline gives CDR1 SGDLS, CDR2 YYNGEE.

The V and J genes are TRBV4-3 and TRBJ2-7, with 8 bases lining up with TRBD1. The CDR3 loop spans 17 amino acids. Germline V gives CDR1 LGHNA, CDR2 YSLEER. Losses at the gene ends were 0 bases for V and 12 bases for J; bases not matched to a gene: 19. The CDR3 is CASSQDIRRDRPLLTYF. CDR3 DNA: TGCGCCAGCAGCCAAGATATCCGGCGGGACAGGCCGCTTTTGACGTACTTC.

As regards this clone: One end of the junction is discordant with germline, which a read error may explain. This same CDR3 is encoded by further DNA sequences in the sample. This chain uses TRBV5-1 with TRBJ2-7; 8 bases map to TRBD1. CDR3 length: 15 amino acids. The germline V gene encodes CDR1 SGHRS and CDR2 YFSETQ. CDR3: CASSYAGTGVDEQYF. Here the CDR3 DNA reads TGCGCCAGCAGCTACGCCGGGACAGGCGTCGACGAGCAGTACTTT.

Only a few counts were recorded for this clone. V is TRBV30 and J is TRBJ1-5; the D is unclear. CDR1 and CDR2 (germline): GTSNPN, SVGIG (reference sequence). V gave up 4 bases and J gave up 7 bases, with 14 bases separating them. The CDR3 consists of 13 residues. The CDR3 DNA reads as TGTGCCTGGACCGTCGGGGATCAACAGCCCCAGCATTTT. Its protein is CAWTVGDQQPQHF.

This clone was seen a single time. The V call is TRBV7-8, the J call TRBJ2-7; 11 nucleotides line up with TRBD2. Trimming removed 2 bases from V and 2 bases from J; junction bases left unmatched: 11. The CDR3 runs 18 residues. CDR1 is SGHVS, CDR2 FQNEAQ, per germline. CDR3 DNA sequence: TGTGCCAGCAGCTTAATTCTGCCCCTTAGCGGGAGGGCCTACGAGCAGTACTTC. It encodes CASSLILPLSGRAYEQYF.

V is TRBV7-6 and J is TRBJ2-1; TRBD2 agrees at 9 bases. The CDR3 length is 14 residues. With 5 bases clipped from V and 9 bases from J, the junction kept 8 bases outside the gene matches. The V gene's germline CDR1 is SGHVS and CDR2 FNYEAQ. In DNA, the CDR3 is TGTGCCAGCAGCCCGGGGACTAGCCATCGTGAGCAGTTCTTC. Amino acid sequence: CASSPGTSHREQFF.

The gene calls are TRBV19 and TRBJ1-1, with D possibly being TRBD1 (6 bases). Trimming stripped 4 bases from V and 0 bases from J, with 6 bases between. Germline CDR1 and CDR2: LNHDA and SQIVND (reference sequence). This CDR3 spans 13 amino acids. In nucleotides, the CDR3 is TGTGCCAGTAGTAGGGACATGAACACTGAAGCTTTCTTT. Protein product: CASSRDMNTEAFF.

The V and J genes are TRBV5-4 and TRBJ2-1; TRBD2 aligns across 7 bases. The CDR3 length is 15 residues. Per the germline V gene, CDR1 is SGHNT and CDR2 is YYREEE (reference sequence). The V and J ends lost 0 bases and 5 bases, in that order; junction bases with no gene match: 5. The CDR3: CASSLAGAGDNEQFF. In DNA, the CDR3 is TGTGCCAGCAGCTTGGCCGGTGCGGGAGACAATGAGCAGTTCTTC.

CDR3 in amino acids: CASSTWTGGSDTQYF. The CDR3 nucleotides are TGTGCCAGCAGTACATGGACAGGGGGCTCAGATACGCAGTATTTT. The chain uses TRBV27 and TRBJ2-3; 11 nucleotides match TRBD1. After removal of 5 bases from V and 4 bases from J, the junction contained 5 bases not matched to a gene. The CDR3 is 15 residues long. From germline, CDR1 is MNHEY and CDR2 SMNVEV (reference sequence).

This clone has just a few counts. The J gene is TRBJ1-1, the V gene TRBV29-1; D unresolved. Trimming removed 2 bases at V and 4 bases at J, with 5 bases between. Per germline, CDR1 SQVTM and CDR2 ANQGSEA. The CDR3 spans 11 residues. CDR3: CSVEPGTEAFF. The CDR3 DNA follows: TGCAGCGTTGAACCGGGCACTGAAGCTTTCTTT.

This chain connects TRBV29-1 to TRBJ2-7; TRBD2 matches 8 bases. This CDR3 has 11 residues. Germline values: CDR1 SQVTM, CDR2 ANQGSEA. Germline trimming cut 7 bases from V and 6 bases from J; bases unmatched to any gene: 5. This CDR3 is CSASGGAEQYF. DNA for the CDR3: TGCAGCGCCAGCGGGGGCGCCGAGCAGTACTTC.

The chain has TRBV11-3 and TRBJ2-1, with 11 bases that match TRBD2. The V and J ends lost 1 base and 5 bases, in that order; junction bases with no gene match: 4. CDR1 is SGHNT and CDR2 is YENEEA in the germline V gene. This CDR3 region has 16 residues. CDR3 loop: CASSLGHSGGDNEQFF. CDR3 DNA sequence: TGTGCCAGCAGCTTAGGTCATAGCGGGGGGGACAATGAGCAGTTCTTC.

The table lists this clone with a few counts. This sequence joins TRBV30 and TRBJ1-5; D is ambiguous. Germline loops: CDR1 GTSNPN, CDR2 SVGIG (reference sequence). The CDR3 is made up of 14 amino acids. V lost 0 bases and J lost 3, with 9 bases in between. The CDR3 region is CAWSVLGDNQPQHF. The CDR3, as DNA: TGTGCCTGGAGTGTACTGGGAGACAATCAGCCCCAGCATTTT.

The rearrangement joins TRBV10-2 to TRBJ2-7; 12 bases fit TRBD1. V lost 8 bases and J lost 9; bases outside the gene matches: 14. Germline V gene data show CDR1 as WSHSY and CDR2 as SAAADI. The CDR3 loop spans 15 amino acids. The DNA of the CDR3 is TGCGCCAGCCTAATAGGGACAGGGGGCGGGAGGTTGCAGTACTTC. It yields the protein CASLIGTGGGRLQYF.

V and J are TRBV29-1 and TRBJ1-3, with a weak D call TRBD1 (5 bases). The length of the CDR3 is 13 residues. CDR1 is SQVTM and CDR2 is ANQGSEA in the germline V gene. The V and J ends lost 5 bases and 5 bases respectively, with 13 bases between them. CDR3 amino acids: CSVLGGDRNTIYF. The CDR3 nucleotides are TGCAGCGTTCTGGGAGGGGATAGAAACACCATATATTTT.